A single sample is the source of the 8 T cell receptor beta chains below, sequenced in a study of CD8 T cells in Susac syndrome. 0.5 to 1 ug RNA was reverse transcribed with random hexamers. One entry per CDR3 protein results from TCRdb running MiXCR on the immunoSEQ multiplex PCR reads. The sample includes about 150,000 distinct CDR3 sequences, approximately 94% seen only once; the top ten take around 0.21%. The sample was CD8+ T cells from PBMCs. The receptor set was obtained from a human donor with multiple sclerosis.

V and J are TRBV18 and TRBJ2-7; the D gene is possibly TRBD1 (6 bases). The CDR3 is 14 amino acids. Per germline, CDR1 KGHSH and CDR2 LQKENI. V lost 0 bases and J 2 bases, leaving 8 bases between the germline ends. The chain's CDR3 is CASSPPRGTYEQYF. The CDR3 region has the DNA TGTGCCAGCTCACCACCCAGGGGTACCTACGAGCAGTACTTC.

The chain uses TRBV18 and TRBJ2-7, with D perhaps matching TRBD1 (5 bases). The germline V and J ends were trimmed by 0 bases and 2 bases, with 14 bases remaining between them. Germline CDR1 reads KGHSH; CDR2 reads LQKENI. The CDR3 runs to 16 residues. The CDR3 here is CASSPPLQEYPYEQYF. In DNA form, the CDR3 reads TGTGCCAGCTCACCACCGTTACAGGAATATCCCTACGAGCAGTACTTC.

The chain uses TRBV11-2 and TRBJ2-1; D perhaps matches TRBD2 (6 bases). Germline values: CDR1 SGHAT, CDR2 FQNNGV. V lost 6 bases, J lost 7 bases, and 10 bases lay in between. The CDR3 is 12 residues long. The CDR3, as DNA: TGTGCCAGCAGTTGGGACTCGAATGAGCAGTTCTTC. Translation: CASSWDSNEQFF.

V gene TRBV20-1 combines with J gene TRBJ1-1; D not resolved. CDR1 is DFQATT, CDR2 SNEGSKA, per germline (reference sequence). Trimming took off 3 bases at V and 1 base at J, with 18 bases between the two ends. The CDR3 loop spans 16 amino acids. CDR3 sequence reads: CSARPGARRSNTEAFF. Written as DNA, the CDR3 is TGCAGTGCTAGGCCGGGAGCGAGAAGATCGAACACTGAAGCTTTCTTT.

V gene TRBV19 combines with J gene TRBJ2-7; D ambiguous. The CDR3 has 14 residues. The germline CDR1 and CDR2 sequences are LNHDA and SQIVND (reference sequence). The V gene lost 3 bases and the J gene lost 0 bases, with 9 bases spanning the gap. The CDR3: CASSITSNSYEQYF. CDR3 sequence (DNA): TGTGCCAGTAGTATTACCAGCAACTCCTACGAGCAGTACTTC.

The rearrangement links TRBV6-2 or TRBV6-3 to TRBJ2-7; D not certain. V shed 6 bases and J shed 1 base, with 7 bases lying between them. Germline loops: CDR1 MNHEY, CDR2 SVGEGT. The CDR3 totals 12 residues. The CDR3 sequence is CASSMESYEQYF. The CDR3 DNA reads TGTGCCAGCAGCATGGAGTCCTACGAGCAGTACTTC.

This chain uses TRBV7-9 with TRBJ2-7, with D perhaps given as TRBD1 or TRBD2 (5 bases each). From germline, CDR1 is SEHNR and CDR2 FQNEAQ (reference sequence). Deletions cut 10 bases from V and 8 bases from J, with 27 bases between. CDR3 length: 15 residues. The DNA for the CDR3 is TGTGCCACTCTCCGGCCGGGACCTCTCCCCTTGCAGCAGTACTTC. It specifies CATLRPGPLPLQQYF. Full variable domain (outside the CDR3, taken from reference TRBV7-9 and TRBJ2-7): DTGVSQNPRHKITKRGQNVTFRCDPISEHNRLYWYRQTLGQGPEFLTYFQNEAQLEKSRLLSDRFSAERPKGSFSTLEIQRTEQGDSAMYLCATLRPGPLPLQQYFGPGTRLTVT.

The CDR3 reads CASSPGGGGYEQYF. CDR3 coding DNA: TGTGCCAGCAGCCCAGGAGGCGGGGGCTACGAGCAGTACTTC. The chain is built from TRBV7-9 and TRBJ2-7; the match to TRBD2 covers 7 bases. The V gene's germline CDR1 is SEHNR and CDR2 FQNEAQ (reference sequence). With V trimmed by 5 bases and J by 3 bases, 7 bases remained unmatched. The CDR3 loop spans 14 amino acids.